The subject of this entry is one T cell receptor (beta chain). Its cognate antigen is unknown. This sample stems from a study of cytomegalovirus exposure and HLA in healthy donors. Study-level points and caveats: In a later analysis, common viral pathogens appeared linked to several of the most significant clusters. In vitro data verified a few CMV-associated chains as specific for CMV antigens.

The PCR had 60 Vbeta and 13 Jbeta primers. Clones were sequenced by immunoSEQ multiplex PCR, and TCRdb holds only the in-frame ones, with some missing. The sample lists about 110,000 clones, 70% to 90% seen once, with about 1.8% in the top ten. Trimming removed 8 bases at V and 4 bases at J, with 6 bases between. The CDR3 contains 10 residues. CDR1 is MDHEN and CDR2 is SYDVKM in the germline V gene. The chain recombines TRBV28 with TRBJ2-7, with D possibly matching TRBD2 (5 bases). Input material: PBMCs. The receptor comes from a man aged 40-50 years in good health and CMV-seronegative. The CDR3 sequence: CASGLYEQYF. The DNA for the CDR3 is TGTGCCAGCGGACTTTACGAGCAGTACTTC. The complete variable domain, with remaining parts taken from reference TRBV28 and TRBJ2-7, reads DVKVTQSSRYLVKRTGEKVFLECVQDMDHENMFWYRQDPGLGLRLIYFSYDVKMKEKGDIPEGYSVSREKKERFSLILESASTNQTSMYLCASGLYEQYFGPGTRLTVT.